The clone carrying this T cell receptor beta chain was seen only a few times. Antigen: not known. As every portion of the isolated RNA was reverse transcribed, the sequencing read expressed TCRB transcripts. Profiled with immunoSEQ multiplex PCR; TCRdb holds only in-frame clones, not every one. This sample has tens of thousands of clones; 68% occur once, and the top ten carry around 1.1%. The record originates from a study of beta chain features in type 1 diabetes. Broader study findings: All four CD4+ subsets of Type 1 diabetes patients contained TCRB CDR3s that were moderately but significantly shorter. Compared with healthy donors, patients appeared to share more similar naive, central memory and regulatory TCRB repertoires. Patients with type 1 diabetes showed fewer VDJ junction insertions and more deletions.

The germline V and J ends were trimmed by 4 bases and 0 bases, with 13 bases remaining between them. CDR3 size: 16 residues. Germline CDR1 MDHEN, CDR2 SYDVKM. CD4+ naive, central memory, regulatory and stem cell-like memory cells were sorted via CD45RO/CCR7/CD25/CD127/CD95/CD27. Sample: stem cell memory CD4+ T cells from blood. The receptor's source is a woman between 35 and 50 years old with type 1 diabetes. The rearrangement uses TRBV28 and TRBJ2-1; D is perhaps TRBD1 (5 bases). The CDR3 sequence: CASSSWGASSYNEQFF. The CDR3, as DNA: TGTGCCAGCAGTTCTTGGGGCGCTAGCTCCTACAATGAGCAGTTCTTC.